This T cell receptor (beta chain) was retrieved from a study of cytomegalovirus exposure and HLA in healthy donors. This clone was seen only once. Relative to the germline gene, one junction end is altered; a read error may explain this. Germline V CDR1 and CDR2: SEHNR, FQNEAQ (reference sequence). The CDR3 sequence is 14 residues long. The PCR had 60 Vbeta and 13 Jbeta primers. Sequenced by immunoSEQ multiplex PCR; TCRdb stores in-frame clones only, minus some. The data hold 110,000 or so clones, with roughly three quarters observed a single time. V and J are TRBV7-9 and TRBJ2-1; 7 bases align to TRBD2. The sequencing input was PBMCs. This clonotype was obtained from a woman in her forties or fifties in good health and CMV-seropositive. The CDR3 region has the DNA TGTTCCAGCACCCCCTTCCCGACTAGCAGTGAGCAGTTCTTC. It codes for CSSTPFPTSSEQFF.